The sequence of this T cell receptor beta chain was determined in a study of shared clonotypes between healthy human individuals. Study as a whole: Per donor, three plates held CD4 naive cells, three held CD4 memory, two held CD8 naive and one held CD8 memory.

Original processing methods: Filtering differed because ImmunoSEQ produced junction-only sequences that carried no quality scores. Sequenced by immunoSEQ multiplex PCR; TCRdb stores in-frame clones only, minus some. The D gene and trimming were derived from the DNA, and the V and J assignments and clone size from that table. The data contain around 550,000 clones, around 96% of them singletons. The table lists this clone with a count of one. Healthy and HIV-negative, the adult donors had no recent acute infections or vaccinations. CDR3 length: 13 amino acids. Germline values: CDR1 SGHRS, CDR2 YFSETQ. V was trimmed by 4 bases and J by 4 bases, leaving 9 bases between them.

The sample taken for sequencing was naive CD4+ T cells sorted from blood. Subset denoted: CD45RA+ positively selected. This receptor was obtained from a woman aged 25 to 45 in good health. The chain couples TRBV5-1 to TRBJ2-1; D gene ambiguous. The CDR3: CASSPLPYNEQFF. DNA for the CDR3: TGCGCCAGCAGCCCACTACCGTACAATGAGCAGTTCTTC. The full variable domain, rest sourced from reference TRBV5-1 and TRBJ2-1, is KAGVTQTPRYLIKTRGQQVTLSCSPISGHRSVSWYQQTPGQGLQFLFEYFSETQRNKGNFPGRFSGRQFSNSRSEMNVSTLELGDSALYLCASSPLPYNEQFFGPGTRLTVL.